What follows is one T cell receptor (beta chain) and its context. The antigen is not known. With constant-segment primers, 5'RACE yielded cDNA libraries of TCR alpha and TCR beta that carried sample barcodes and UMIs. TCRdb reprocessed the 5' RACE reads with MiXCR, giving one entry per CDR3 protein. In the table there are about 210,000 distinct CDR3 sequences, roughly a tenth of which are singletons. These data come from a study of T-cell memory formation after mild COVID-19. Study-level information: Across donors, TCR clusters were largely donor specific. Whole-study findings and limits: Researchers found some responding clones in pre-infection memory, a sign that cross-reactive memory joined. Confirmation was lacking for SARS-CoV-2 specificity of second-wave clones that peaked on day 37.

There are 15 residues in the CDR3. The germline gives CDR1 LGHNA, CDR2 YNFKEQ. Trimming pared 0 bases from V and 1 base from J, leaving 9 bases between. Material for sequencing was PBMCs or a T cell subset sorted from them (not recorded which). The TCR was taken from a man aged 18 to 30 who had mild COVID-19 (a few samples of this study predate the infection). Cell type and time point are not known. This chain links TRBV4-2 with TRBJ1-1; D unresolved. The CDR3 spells CASSQDLYQNTEAFF. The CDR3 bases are TGTGCCAGCAGCCAAGACTTGTACCAGAACACTGAAGCTTTCTTT.